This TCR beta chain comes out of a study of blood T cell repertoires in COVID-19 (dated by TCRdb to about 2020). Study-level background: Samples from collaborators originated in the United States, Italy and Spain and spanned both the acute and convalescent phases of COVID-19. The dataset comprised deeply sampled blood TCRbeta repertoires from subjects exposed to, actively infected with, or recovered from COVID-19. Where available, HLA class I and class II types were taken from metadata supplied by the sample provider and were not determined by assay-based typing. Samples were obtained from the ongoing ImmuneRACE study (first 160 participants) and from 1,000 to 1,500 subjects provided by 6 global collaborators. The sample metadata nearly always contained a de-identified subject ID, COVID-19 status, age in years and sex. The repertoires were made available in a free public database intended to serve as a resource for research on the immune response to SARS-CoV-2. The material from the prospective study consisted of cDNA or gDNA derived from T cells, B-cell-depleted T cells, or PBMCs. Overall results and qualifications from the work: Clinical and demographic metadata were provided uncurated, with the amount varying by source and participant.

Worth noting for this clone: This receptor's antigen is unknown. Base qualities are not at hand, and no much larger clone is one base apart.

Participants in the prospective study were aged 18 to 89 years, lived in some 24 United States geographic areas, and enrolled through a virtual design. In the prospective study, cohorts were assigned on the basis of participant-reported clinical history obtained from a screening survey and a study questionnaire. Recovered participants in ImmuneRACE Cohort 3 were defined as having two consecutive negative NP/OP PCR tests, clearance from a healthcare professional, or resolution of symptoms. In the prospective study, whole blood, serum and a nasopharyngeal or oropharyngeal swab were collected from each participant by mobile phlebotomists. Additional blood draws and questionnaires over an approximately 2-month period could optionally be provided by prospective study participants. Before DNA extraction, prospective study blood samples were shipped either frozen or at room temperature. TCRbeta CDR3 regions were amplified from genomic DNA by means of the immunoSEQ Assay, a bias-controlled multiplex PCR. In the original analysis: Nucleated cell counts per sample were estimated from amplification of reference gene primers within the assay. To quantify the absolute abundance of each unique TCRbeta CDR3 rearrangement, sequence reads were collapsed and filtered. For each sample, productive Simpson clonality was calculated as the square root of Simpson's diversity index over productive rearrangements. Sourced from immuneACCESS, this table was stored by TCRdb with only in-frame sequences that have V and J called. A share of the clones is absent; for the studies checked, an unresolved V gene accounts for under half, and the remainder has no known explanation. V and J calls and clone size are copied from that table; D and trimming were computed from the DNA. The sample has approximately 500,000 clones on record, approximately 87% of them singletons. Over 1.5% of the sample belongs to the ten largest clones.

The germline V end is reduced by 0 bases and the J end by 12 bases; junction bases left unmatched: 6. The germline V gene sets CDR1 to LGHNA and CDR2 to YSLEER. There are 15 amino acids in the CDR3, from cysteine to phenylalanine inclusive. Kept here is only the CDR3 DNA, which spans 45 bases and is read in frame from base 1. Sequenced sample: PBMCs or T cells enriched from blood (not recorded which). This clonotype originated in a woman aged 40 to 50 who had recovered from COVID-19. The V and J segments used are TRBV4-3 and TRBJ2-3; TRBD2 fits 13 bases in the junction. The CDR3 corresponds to CASSQEGTSGMNQYF. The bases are TGCGCCAGCAGCCAAGAAGGGACTAGCGGGATGAACCAGTATTTT.